This entry features one TCR beta chain sequence. Its target is unknown. The TCR beta CDR3 regions underwent amplification from RNA transcripts. After a first-round RT-PCR with HTBI primers, a second-round multiplex PCR was run. MiXCR, run by TCRdb on the multiplex PCR reads, gives a single entry per CDR3 protein. The table includes roughly 500,000 distinct CDR3 sequences, about an eighth detected once. Other autoimmune disease, uncontrolled infection, pregnancy and lactation led to exclusion. This entry comes from a study of Graves' ophthalmopathy and Graves' hyperthyroidism. Regarding the study as a whole: Blood also harbored most expanded thyroid clonotypes above 0.001 frequency.

The CDR3 covers 16 residues. Per germline, CDR1 LNHDA and CDR2 SQIVND (reference sequence). The germline V and J ends were trimmed by 3 bases and 5 bases, with 14 bases remaining between them. The receptor was derived from a woman in her 30s with Graves' ophthalmopathy. The chain has TRBV19 and TRBJ1-6, with a possible D match to TRBD1 (5 bases). The specimen was blood. CDR3 sequence: CASSILTGTHNSPLHF. In nucleotides, the CDR3 is TGTGCCAGTAGTATTCTCACCGGGACCCATAATTCACCCCTCCACTTT.